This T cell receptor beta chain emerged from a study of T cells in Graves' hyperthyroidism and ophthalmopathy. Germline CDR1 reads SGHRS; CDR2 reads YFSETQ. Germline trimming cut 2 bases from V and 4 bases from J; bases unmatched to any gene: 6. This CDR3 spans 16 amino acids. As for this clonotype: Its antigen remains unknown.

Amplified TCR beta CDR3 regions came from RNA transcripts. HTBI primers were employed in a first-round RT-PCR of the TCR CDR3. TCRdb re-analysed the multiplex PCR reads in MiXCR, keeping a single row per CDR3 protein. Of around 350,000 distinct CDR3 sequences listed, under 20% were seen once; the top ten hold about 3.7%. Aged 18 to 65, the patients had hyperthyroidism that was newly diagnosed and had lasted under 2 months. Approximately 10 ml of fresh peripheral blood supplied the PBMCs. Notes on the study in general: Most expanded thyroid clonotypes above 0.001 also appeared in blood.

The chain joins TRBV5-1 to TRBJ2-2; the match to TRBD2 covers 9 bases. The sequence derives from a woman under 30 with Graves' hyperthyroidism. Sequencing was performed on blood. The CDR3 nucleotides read TGCGCCAGCAGCTTCTTAGCGGGGGCTGGCACCGGGGAGCTGTTTTTT. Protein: CASSFLAGAGTGELFF.